Here is one T cell receptor beta chain with its context. Its antigen is unknown. This sample was taken from a study of T cells after yellow fever vaccination. Background on the study: Preparation of fractions with low cell numbers was performed using SMART-Seq v4 Ultra Low Input.

One entry per CDR3 protein results from TCRdb running MiXCR on the 5' RACE reads. The sample shows approximately 600,000 distinct CDR3 sequences, 9% to 15% of them seen only once. The germline V gene has CDR1 MNHNS and CDR2 SASEGT. Trimming at V came to 6 bases and at J to 3 bases, leaving 11 bases not matched to a gene. This CDR3 is built from 15 residues. Study-wide points: Clones from primary vaccination mostly reappeared after the booster (around 96% CD4, less than 90% CD8). Though it reached lower strength, the secondary response hit its peak faster, day 5 versus 15. Overall, a small share of clonotypes was seen in both CD4 and CD8 compartments.

This TCR was recovered from a man aged 30 to 39 who received the YFV17D yellow fever vaccine. This rearrangement joins TRBV6-1 to TRBJ2-7, with 7 bases fitting TRBD1. The source material was PBMCs, sampled on the day of the yellow fever booster vaccination. The CDR3 DNA sequence: TGTGCCAGCAGATCGATACCCACAGGGGACTACGAGCAGTACTTC. This codes for CASRSIPTGDYEQYF.